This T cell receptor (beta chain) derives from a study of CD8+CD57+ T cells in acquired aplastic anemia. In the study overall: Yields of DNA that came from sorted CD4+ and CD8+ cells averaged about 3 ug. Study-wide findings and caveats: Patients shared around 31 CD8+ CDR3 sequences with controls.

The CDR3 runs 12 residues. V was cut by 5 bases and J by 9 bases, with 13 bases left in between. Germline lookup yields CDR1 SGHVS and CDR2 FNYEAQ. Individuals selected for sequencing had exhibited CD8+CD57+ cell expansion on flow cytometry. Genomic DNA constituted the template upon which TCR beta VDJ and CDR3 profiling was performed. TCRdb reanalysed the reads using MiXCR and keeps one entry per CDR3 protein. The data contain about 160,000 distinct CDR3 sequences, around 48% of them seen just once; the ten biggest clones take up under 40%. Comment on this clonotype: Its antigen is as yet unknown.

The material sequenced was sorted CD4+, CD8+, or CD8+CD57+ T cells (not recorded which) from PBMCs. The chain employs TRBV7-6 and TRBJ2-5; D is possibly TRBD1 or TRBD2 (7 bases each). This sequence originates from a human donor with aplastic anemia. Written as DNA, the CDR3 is TGTGCCAGCAGCAAACAGGGGAGGGCCCAGTACTTC. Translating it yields CASSKQGRAQYF.